This is a list of T cell receptor beta chains from one sample in a study of cytomegalovirus exposure and HLA in healthy donors. Some clones are missing from TCRdb's copy, which holds only in-frame ones; the method was immunoSEQ multiplex PCR. The profile shows tens of thousands of clones, 80% to 90% of them singletons. Sequencing input: PBMCs. Every receptor here comes from a woman aged 25 to 45 in good health and CMV-seropositive. Each CDR3 is given with its conserved first and last residue. D genes are given only for firm matches. Expanded clones get a size class; other rows say once, few or many, or leave the size out.

J | D | size | V | length | CDR3 | DNA
TRBJ2-3 | . | . | TRBV4-1 | 14 | CASSQQRAADTQYF | TGCGCCAGCAGCCAACAGAGGGCCGCAGATACGCAGTATTTT
TRBJ1-1 | . | . | TRBV4-1 | 15 | CASSQALQVDTEAFF | TGCGCCAGCAGCCAAGCACTACAGGTAGACACTGAAGCTTTCTTT
TRBJ2-1 | TRBD2 | . | TRBV7-3 | 15 | CASSFLASGYNEQFF | TGTGCCAGCAGCTTCTTGGCTAGCGGGTACAATGAGCAGTTCTTC
TRBJ1-2 | . | . | TRBV7-5 | 15 | CARSPIQGARRGYTF | TGTGCCAGAAGCCCAATACAGGGGGCGCGGAGGGGCTACACCTTC
TRBJ2-7 | . | once | TRBV28 | 12 | CASRSTRMRQYF | TGTGCCAGCAGATCGACACGGATGCGGCAGTACTTC
TRBJ1-1 | . | . | TRBV18 | 13 | CASSLQGYTEAFF | TGTGCCAGCTCACTGCAGGGTTACACTGAAGCTTTCTTT
TRBJ1-5 | TRBD1 | . | TRBV2 | 15 | CASTPGTGSNQPQHF | TGTGCCAGCACTCCCGGGACAGGGAGCAATCAGCCCCAGCATTTT
TRBJ1-3 | . | . | TRBV29-1 | 13 | CGGAANSGNTIYF | TGCGGGGGGGCAGCGAACTCTGGAAACACCATATATTTT
TRBJ2-7 | . | few | TRBV11-1 | 15 | CASSDPRASPIVQYF | TGTGCCAGCAGTGATCCCAGGGCCTCCCCTATCGTGCAGTACTTC
TRBJ2-7 | TRBD2 | . | TRBV7-2 | 16 | CASSLGSGGSSYEQYF | TGTGCCAGCAGCTTAGGTAGCGGGGGAAGCTCCTACGAGCAGTACTTC
TRBJ1-1 | . | . | TRBV10-3 | 15 | CAISESNQGNPEAFF | TGTGCCATCAGTGAATCAAATCAGGGTAACCCTGAAGCTTTCTTT
TRBJ2-7 | TRBD1 | . | TRBV5-1 | 14 | CASSLIQGNYEQYF | TGCGCCAGCAGCTTGATACAGGGGAATTACGAGCAGTACTTC
TRBJ2-6 | . | . | TRBV10-1 | 17 | CASKLGPASSGANVLTF | TGCGCCAGCAAATTGGGCCCGGCCAGCTCTGGGGCCAACGTCCTGACTTTC
TRBJ2-2 | . | . | TRBV6-6 | 15 | CASSLQGRLNGELFF | TGTGCCAGCAGTTTGCAGGGGCGCCTAAACGGGGAGCTGTTTTTT
TRBJ2-7 | TRBD1 | . | TRBV10-1 | 14 | CASSNGQGINEQYF | TGCGCCAGCAGTAACGGACAGGGAATCAACGAGCAGTACTTC
TRBJ2-1 | . | . | TRBV27 | 16 | CASSPFTGGIYNEQFF | TGTGCCAGCAGTCCCTTTACTGGCGGGATATACAATGAGCAGTTCTTC
TRBJ2-3 | TRBD2 | . | TRBV23-1 | 19 | CASSQGPRTSGRGPDTQYF | TGCGCCAGCAGTCAGGGGCCCCGGACTAGCGGGAGGGGACCAGATACGCAGTATTTT
TRBJ2-7 | TRBD2 | . | TRBV9 | 15 | CASSAGLAGTYEQYF | TGTGCCAGCAGCGCCGGACTAGCGGGAACCTACGAGCAGTACTTC
TRBJ2-1 | TRBD2 | . | TRBV11-2 | 15 | CASSLLAGLSGEQFF | TGTGCCAGCAGCTTACTAGCGGGACTTTCTGGTGAGCAGTTCTTC
TRBJ1-2 | . | . | TRBV27 | 14 | CASSLGGRNYGYTF | TGTGCCAGCAGTTTAGGCGGCCGTAACTATGGCTACACCTTC
TRBJ2-2 | . | . | TRBV7-9 | 15 | CASSLVAVATGELFF | TGTGCCAGCAGCTTAGTGGCGGTTGCCACCGGGGAGCTGTTTTTT
TRBJ2-1 | TRBD1 | . | TRBV27 | 15 | CASRPGTGAYNEQFF | TGTGCCAGCAGACCGGGGACAGGGGCCTACAATGAGCAGTTCTTC
TRBJ2-2 | TRBD2 | . | TRBV5-4 | 16 | CASTPRSGSSSGELFF | TGTGCCAGCACCCCCCGGAGCGGGAGTTCTTCCGGGGAGCTGTTTTTT
TRBJ2-1 | TRBD2 | . | TRBV18 | 14 | CASSPPSSGRAQFF | TGTGCCAGCTCACCACCGTCTAGCGGGAGGGCCCAGTTCTTC
TRBJ2-3 | TRBD2 | . | TRBV7-2 | 17 | CASSLRAGTSGRYPLGF | TGTGCCAGCAGCTTACGGGCCGGGACTAGCGGCCGATATCCCCTAGGTTTT
TRBJ1-3 | . | . | TRBV13 | 14 | CASSTRTAGNTIYF | TGTGCCAGCAGCACACGGACTGCTGGAAACACCATATATTTT
TRBJ2-3 | . | . | TRBV30 | 13 | CAWSWAGADTQYF | TGTGCCTGGAGCTGGGCCGGGGCAGATACGCAGTATTTT
TRBJ1-1 | . | . | TRBV7-3 | 13 | CASSFSRDTEAFF | TGTGCCAGCAGCTTCTCCCGGGACACTGAAGCTTTCTTT
TRBJ1-4 | . | . | TRBV19 | 15 | CASRETGTRSEKLFF | TGTGCCAGTAGGGAAACCGGGACAAGGAGTGAAAAACTGTTTTTT
TRBJ2-7 | . | . | TRBV5-4 | 11 | CASSQGYEQYF | TGTGCCAGCAGCCAGGGGTACGAGCAGTACTTC
TRBJ2-2 | . | once | TRBV28 | 13 | CATPSPNTGELFF | TGTGCCACCCCTAGCCCGAACACCGGGGAGCTGTTTTTT
TRBJ2-7 | TRBD1 | . | TRBV5-1 | 15 | CASSFGGTGNYEQYF | TGCGCCAGCAGCTTCGGCGGGACAGGGAACTACGAGCAGTACTTC
TRBJ2-7 | TRBD2 | . | TRBV4-1 | 15 | CASSQDVAGGYEQYF | TGCGCCAGCAGCCAAGATGTAGCGGGAGGCTACGAGCAGTACTTC
TRBJ1-2 | . | . | TRBV6-5 | 13 | CASRTGLNYGYTF | TGTGCCAGCAGAACAGGTCTTAACTATGGCTACACCTTC
TRBJ1-2 | . | . | TRBV28 | 10 | CASGLYGYTF | TGTGCCAGCGGACTCTATGGCTACACCTTC
TRBJ2-7 | TRBD2 | . | TRBV5-8 | 20 | CASSLVGFAATSGRTYEQYF | TGTGCCAGCAGCTTGGTGGGCTTTGCCGCGACTAGCGGTCGTACCTACGAGCAGTACTTC
TRBJ1-1 | . | few | TRBV7-5 | 13 | CVRSPDRNTEAFF | TGTGTCAGAAGCCCCGACAGGAACACTGAAGCTTTCTTT
TRBJ1-2 | TRBD1 | . | TRBV15 | 14 | CATSRVGTGEGYTF | TGTGCCACCAGCAGAGTAGGGACAGGGGAGGGCTACACCTTC
TRBJ2-7 | . | . | TRBV30 | 14 | CAWSSRSGGYEQYF | TGTGCCTGGAGCTCGCGATCGGGTGGGTACGAGCAGTACTTC
TRBJ2-1 | TRBD2 | . | TRBV15 | 14 | CATSRPSGYNEQFF | TGTGCCACCAGCAGACCTAGCGGATACAATGAGCAGTTCTTC
TRBJ1-2 | . | . | TRBV15 | 14 | CATSMLRGTYGYTF | TGTGCCACCAGCATGCTCAGGGGTACCTATGGCTACACCTTC
TRBJ2-7 | . | . | TRBV10-2 | 11 | CASRSTYEQYF | TGCGCCAGCAGGTCCACCTACGAGCAGTACTTC
TRBJ2-6 | TRBD1 | . | TRBV27 | 17 | CASSRPTGGVWANVLTF | TGTGCCAGCAGCCGACCGACAGGGGGCGTGTGGGCCAACGTCCTGACTTTC
TRBJ2-5 | TRBD1 | . | TRBV27 | 15 | CASSLGTVGLETQYF | TGTGCCAGCAGTCTAGGGACAGTGGGTTTGGAGACCCAGTACTTC
TRBJ2-1 | TRBD2 | . | TRBV5-1 | 19 | CASSSPGLAGESSYNEQFF | TGCGCCAGCAGCTCACCGGGACTAGCGGGAGAGAGCTCCTACAATGAGCAGTTCTTC
TRBJ1-1 | . | . | TRBV5-8 | 13 | CASSLAFSTEAFF | TGTGCCAGCAGCTTGGCCTTCAGCACTGAAGCTTTCTTT
TRBJ2-2 | TRBD2 | . | TRBV27 | 16 | CASSFSGLGVGGELFF | TGTGCCAGCAGTTTCTCCGGACTAGGGGTGGGCGGGGAGCTGTTTTTT
TRBJ2-7 | TRBD2 | . | TRBV6-1 | 15 | CASRASGSLSYEQYF | TGTGCCAGCAGGGCCAGCGGGAGCCTATCGTACGAGCAGTACTTC
TRBJ2-5 | TRBD1 | . | TRBV7-2 | 15 | CASSLTRGPEETQYF | TGTGCCAGCAGCTTAACCAGGGGGCCGGAGGAGACCCAGTACTTC
TRBJ2-7 | TRBD1 | few | TRBV25-1 | 11 | CASIDRGEQYF | TGTGCCAGCATAGACAGGGGCGAGCAGTACTTC
TRBJ2-3 | TRBD2 | . | TRBV6-1 | 16 | CASSELAGVLADTQYF | TGTGCCAGCAGTGAACTAGCGGGAGTGTTGGCAGATACGCAGTATTTT
TRBJ2-7 | . | . | TRBV29-1 | 12 | CSAQTFDYEQYF | TGCAGCGCCCAGACATTTGATTACGAGCAGTACTTC
TRBJ2-7 | TRBD2 | . | TRBV27 | 15 | CASSLTSGRLYEQYF | TGTGCCAGCAGTTTAACTAGCGGGAGGCTCTACGAGCAGTACTTC